Below, 15 T cell receptor beta chains from the same sample are listed, as sequenced in a study of cytomegalovirus exposure and HLA in healthy donors (dated by TCRdb to 2016 to 2017). Library preparation used the immunoSEQ multiplex PCR assay. A mixture of 60 forward primers for TCR Vbeta segments and 13 reverse primers for TCR Jbeta segments was used in the multiplex PCR. The table comes from immuneACCESS by way of TCRdb, which keeps in-frame sequences with V and J called. Part of the clones is missing from these tables; in studies checked, under half for an unresolved V gene and the rest for unknown reasons. The sample data list around 100,000 clones, and about 80% of these were observed just once. Approximately 5% of the sample is in the top ten clones. Sequencing used PBMCs. Receptors originate from a man aged 60-69 years in good health and CMV-seropositive.

The chain carries TRBV5-1 and TRBJ2-2; 10 bases agree with TRBD1. The CDR3 has 17 amino acids. Germline CDR1 reads SGHRS; CDR2 reads YFSETQ. V dropped 4 bases and J dropped 4; count of bases not matched to a gene: 10. The CDR3 region is CASSGGTGAVGTGELFF. CDR3 bases: TGCGCCAGCAGCGGAGGGACAGGGGCGGTAGGCACCGGGGAGCTGTTTTTT.

This rearrangement joins TRBV15 to TRBJ1-5; the match to TRBD1 covers 7 bases. The CDR3 has 14 residues. After removal of 5 bases from V and 11 bases from J, the junction contained 12 bases not matched to a gene. CDR1 LNHNV and CDR2 YYDKDF come from the germline V gene (reference sequence). This CDR3 reads CATSSQQGLKAQHF. The DNA for the CDR3 is TGTGCCACCAGCTCACAACAGGGGCTTAAGGCCCAGCATTTT. Full variable domain (rest looked up from reference TRBV15 and TRBJ1-5): DAMVIQNPRYQVTQFGKPVTLSCSQTLNHNVMYWYQQKSSQAPKLLFHYYDKDFNNEADTPDNFQSRRPNTSFCFLDIRSPGLGDTAMYLCATSSQQGLKAQHFGDGTRLSIL.

With respect to this clone: This same CDR3 is encoded by further DNA sequences in the sample. V usage is TRBV5-4 and J usage is TRBJ1-3; the D gene is possibly TRBD1 (5 bases). V shed 4 bases and J shed 0 bases, with 11 bases lying between them. Germline V gene data show CDR1 as SGHNT and CDR2 as YYREEE (reference sequence). This CDR3 comprises 15 residues. CDR3 DNA sequence: TGTGCCAGCAGCCGGGGGGACTTCTCTGGAAACACCATATATTTT. Translated: CASSRGDFSGNTIYF.

The V gene is TRBV2, the J gene TRBJ2-1; 11 nucleotides match TRBD2. The CDR3 length is 13 residues. J lost 6 bases, V lost 6 bases, and 1 base had no gene match. The germline gives CDR1 SNHLY, CDR2 FYNNEI. CDR3 in DNA: TGTGCCAGCAGGACTAGCGGGGCCAATGAGCAGTTCTTC. Translated: CASRTSGANEQFF.

With respect to this clone: Other DNA sequences in this sample translate to the same CDR3. V gene TRBV19 combines with J gene TRBJ2-3; weak D call: TRBD2 (5 bases). CDR3 length: 15 amino acids. Looked up from germline, CDR1 is LNHDA and CDR2 is SQIVND (reference sequence). Deletions cut 6 bases from V and 1 base from J, with 14 bases between. The CDR3 spells CASRETGSRTDTQYF. The CDR3 nucleotides read TGTGCCAGTAGAGAGACGGGGTCCCGCACAGATACGCAGTATTTT.

This clone has more than one count but fewer than ten. This chain links TRBV14 with TRBJ2-3, with a tentative D call TRBD1 (5 bases). Deletions cut 1 base from V and 9 bases from J, with 23 bases between. There are 17 residues in the CDR3. Looked up from germline, CDR1 is SGHDN and CDR2 is FVKESK. The CDR3 region is CASSQGVGAADWWTQYF. The CDR3 coding sequence is TGTGCCAGCAGCCAAGGGGTTGGGGCCGCGGATTGGTGGACGCAGTATTTT.

CDR3 region: CASSLGGQVTDTQYF. In nucleotides, the CDR3 is TGCGCCAGCAGCTTGGGGGGACAGGTCACAGATACGCAGTATTTT. This rearrangement joins TRBV5-1 to TRBJ2-3; 8 nucleotides line up with TRBD1. Unmatched junction bases numbered 2, after V lost 0 bases and J lost 2 bases. The V gene's germline CDR1 is SGHRS and CDR2 YFSETQ. The length of the CDR3 is 15 residues.

The V and J genes are TRBV5-1 and TRBJ2-1; TRBD2 matches 9 bases. Trimming cost V 2 bases and J 7 bases; bases outside gene matches: 4. CDR1 is SGHRS and CDR2 is YFSETQ in the germline V gene. The CDR3 extends over 14 amino acids. The CDR3 loop reads CASSFSGGRNEQFF. The CDR3 nucleotides are TGCGCCAGCAGCTTCAGCGGGGGGCGGAATGAGCAGTTCTTC.

V usage is TRBV30 and J usage is TRBJ1-4; D possibly corresponds to TRBD1 (5 bases). Trimming removed 1 base from V and 4 bases from J, with 10 bases in between. The CDR3 runs 14 residues. Germline values: CDR1 GTSNPN, CDR2 SVGIG (reference sequence). The CDR3 loop reads CAWSAGTINEKLFF. In nucleotides, the CDR3 is TGTGCCTGGAGTGCCGGGACTATTAATGAAAAACTGTTTTTT.

This rearrangement joins TRBV30 to TRBJ2-5; D is perhaps TRBD2 (5 bases). Trimming shortened V by 2 bases and J by 5 bases, and 15 bases separated the two germline ends. This CDR3 has 14 amino acids. Germline V CDR1 and CDR2: GTSNPN, SVGIG (reference sequence). The CDR3 region is CAWSLDYQDETQYF. The CDR3 DNA is TGTGCCTGGAGTCTCGACTATCAGGATGAGACCCAGTACTTC.

This rearrangement joins TRBV5-1 to TRBJ2-7; 9 positions match TRBD1. V shed 0 bases and J 4 bases; nucleotides not matched to a gene: 11. Germline-derived CDR1 and CDR2 are SGHRS and YFSETQ. The CDR3 sequence is 17 residues long. CDR3 residues: CASSLDQGQGLGYEQYF. As DNA, the CDR3 is TGCGCCAGCAGCTTGGATCAAGGACAGGGGTTGGGGTACGAGCAGTACTTC.

A single count supports this clone. The V and J genes are TRBV5-4 and TRBJ2-7; D might be TRBD1 (5 bases). Germline-derived CDR1 and CDR2 are SGHNT and YYREEE (reference sequence). Deletions cut 4 bases from V and 6 bases from J, with 23 bases between. This CDR3 comprises 16 residues. The CDR3, as DNA: TGTGCCAGCAGCCAAGAGAGAGGTGGGGCATCCGGCGAGCAGTACTTC. As protein: CASSQERGGASGEQYF.

The chain links TRBV2 to TRBJ1-3; D is undetermined. This CDR3 region has 15 residues. Germline CDR1 and CDR2: SNHLY and FYNNEI. Trimming left V 5 bases short and J 0 bases short, with 11 bases between. In DNA, the CDR3 is TGTGCCAGCAGTTCCGGGGTCCGCTCTGGAAACACCATATATTTT. This sequence encodes CASSSGVRSGNTIYF. The entire variable domain, with the rest obtained from reference TRBV2 and TRBJ1-3, is as follows: EPEVTQTPSHQVTQMGQEVILRCVPISNHLYFYWYRQILGQKVEFLVSFYNNEISEKSEIFDDQFSVERPDGSNFTLKIRSTKLEDSAMYFCASSSGVRSGNTIYFGEGSWLTVV.

V usage is TRBV5-5 and J usage is TRBJ2-5; 7 bases align to TRBD1. V dropped 3 bases and J dropped 3; count of bases not matched to a gene: 5. The length of the CDR3 is 14 residues. Looked up from germline, CDR1 is SGHKS and CDR2 is YYEKEE (reference sequence). The CDR3, as DNA: TGTGCCAGCAGCTCCTGGGACAGAGAAGAGACCCAGTACTTC. Amino acid sequence: CASSSWDREETQYF.

V usage is TRBV6-6 and J usage is TRBJ1-5; TRBD1 might be the D (5 bases). CDR1 MNHNY and CDR2 SVGAGI come from the germline V gene (reference sequence). V was shortened by 3 bases and J by 3 bases, with 9 bases between the two germline ends. The length of the CDR3 is 14 residues. CDR3 protein: CASSYTGTNQPQHF. The CDR3 region has the DNA TGTGCCAGCAGTTATACAGGCACCAATCAGCCCCAGCATTTT.